These 26 T cell receptor beta chains were sequenced from one sample in a study of cytomegalovirus exposure and HLA in healthy donors. The study ran its PCR with 60 Vbeta and 13 Jbeta primers. Sequenced by immunoSEQ multiplex PCR; TCRdb stores in-frame clones only, minus some. The sample lists 80,000 or so clones, 65% to 80% occurring once. Sequenced: PBMCs. These receptors all stem from a woman in her thirties or forties in good health and CMV-seropositive.

In DNA, the CDR3 is TGTGCCAGCAGTTACAGGGGGCTAACGAATGAGCAGTTCTTC. Protein sequence: CASSYRGLTNEQFF. This chain uses TRBV6-5 with TRBJ2-1, with 7 positions matching TRBD1. The CDR3 is made up of 14 amino acids. From germline, CDR1 is MNHEY and CDR2 SVGAGI. The V and J ends lost 2 bases and 7 bases, in that order; junction bases with no gene match: 5.

This clone was counted between two and nine times. A junction end diverges from the germline sequence, so it may reflect a read error. This chain uses TRBV5-1 with TRBJ1-3; possibly TRBD1 for D (6 bases). The CDR3 length is 13 residues. CDR1 and CDR2 (germline): SGHRS, YFSETQ. The chain's CDR3 is CASRTGHGDTIYF. CDR3 DNA: TGTGCCAGCAGGACGGGACATGGTGACACCATATATTTT.

This chain joins TRBV30 and TRBJ1-2, with 9 bases identical to TRBD1. The CDR3 is 15 amino acids. The junction had 9 bases not matched to a gene; V was cut back by 2 bases and J by 5 bases. CDR1 and CDR2 (germline): GTSNPN, SVGIG (reference sequence). This chain's CDR3 is CAWSRPGQGSYGYTF. The CDR3 nucleotides read TGTGCCTGGAGTCGGCCGGGACAGGGCAGTTATGGCTACACCTTC.

This chain connects TRBV29-1 to TRBJ2-1, with 7 bases fitting TRBD1. J was trimmed by 5 bases and V by 6 bases; bases with no gene match: 10. This CDR3 spans 14 amino acids. The V gene's germline CDR1 is SQVTM and CDR2 ANQGSEA. The CDR3, as DNA: TGCAGCGTCCTGCCGAGACAGGGTAACAATGAGCAGTTCTTC. It yields the protein CSVLPRQGNNEQFF.

A few counts support this clone. The CDR3 DNA follows: TGCAGCGTTGAAGATAAAGGGGGTGGTGGCTACACCTTC. Its translation: CSVEDKGGGGYTF. The genes are TRBV29-1 and TRBJ1-2; a weak D match, TRBD1 (6 bases). From germline, CDR1 is SQVTM and CDR2 ANQGSEA. CDR3 size: 13 residues. V lost 0 bases, J lost 7 bases, and 12 bases lay in between.

The chain uses TRBV11-2 and TRBJ1-1; 10 bases fit TRBD1. This CDR3 is 15 amino acids long. The V gene end was trimmed by 1 base and the J gene end by 5 bases; junction bases not matched to a gene: 4. Germline lookup yields CDR1 SGHAT and CDR2 FQNNGV. The CDR3 sequence is CASSLVGQGRTEAFF. CDR3 nucleotide sequence: TGTGCCAGCAGCTTAGTGGGACAGGGGAGAACTGAAGCTTTCTTT.

The V call is TRBV30, the J call TRBJ2-3, with 11 bases that match TRBD2. The CDR3 has 13 residues. CDR1 is GTSNPN and CDR2 is SVGIG in the germline V gene (reference sequence). CDR3 bases: TGTGCTTTAGCGGGGGGGCTCGGAGATACGCAGTATTTT. Encoded protein: CALAGGLGDTQYF. Complete variable domain (other parts from reference TRBV30 and TRBJ2-3): SQTIHQWPATLVQPVGSPLSLECTVEGTSNPNLYWYRQAAGRGLQLLFYSVGIGQISSEVPQNLSASRPQDRQFILSSKKLLLSDSGFYLCALAGGLGDTQYFGPGTRLTVL.

The chain employs TRBV7-2 and TRBJ1-2; TRBD1 matches 8 bases. The germline V gene encodes CDR1 SGHTA and CDR2 FQGNSA. The CDR3 runs to 15 residues. Trimming took 4 bases from V and 5 from J; bases not matched to a gene: 9. The CDR3 DNA is TGTGCCAGCAGCTATACTCCGGGACAGGTTTATGGCTACACCTTC. It translates to CASSYTPGQVYGYTF.

V usage is TRBV28 and J usage is TRBJ2-3; D not certain. V was shortened by 6 bases and J by 0 bases, with 13 bases between the two germline ends. The CDR3 extends over 15 amino acids. The germline gives CDR1 MDHEN, CDR2 SYDVKM. The CDR3 loop reads CASSLLQTSTDTQYF. In DNA form, the CDR3 reads TGTGCCAGCAGCCTTCTGCAAACTAGCACAGATACGCAGTATTTT.

The chain has TRBV6-5 and TRBJ2-3, with TRBD1 matching 10 bases. V was pared by 5 bases and J by 2 bases, with 4 bases of the junction left unmatched. This CDR3 spans 15 amino acids. In germline, CDR1 is MNHEY, CDR2 SVGAGI. The CDR3 loop is CASSHGTGATDTQYF. The CDR3 DNA follows: TGTGCCAGCAGTCACGGGACAGGGGCCACAGATACGCAGTATTTT.

V and J are TRBV2 and TRBJ1-2; D perhaps matches TRBD1 (5 bases). V lost 6 bases, J lost 8 bases, and 10 bases lay in between. Looked up from germline, CDR1 is SNHLY and CDR2 is FYNNEI. The CDR3 length is 11 residues. The CDR3 bases are TGTGCCAGCAGACCACAGGTCGGCTACACCTTC. Translating gives CASRPQVGYTF.

This clone occurred once. The chain joins TRBV9 to TRBJ1-6, with D maybe TRBD1 (5 bases). The CDR3 consists of 14 residues. Trimming took 4 bases from V and 5 from J, leaving 10 bases between them. The germline gives CDR1 SGDLS, CDR2 YYNGEE. This chain's CDR3 is CASSPGGDNSPLHF. CDR3 bases: TGTGCCAGCAGCCCCGGGGGGGATAATTCACCCCTCCACTTT.

This sequence joins TRBV2 and TRBJ1-2; 7 positions agree with TRBD1. This CDR3 region has 13 residues. V lost 9 bases, J lost 6 bases, and 10 bases stayed unmatched. Per germline, CDR1 SNHLY and CDR2 FYNNEI. The CDR3 DNA is TGTGCCAGATATGCTAGGGACAGAAATGGCTACACCTTC. As protein: CARYARDRNGYTF.

This clone was recorded many times. The V gene is TRBV6-1, the J gene TRBJ2-3; D possibly corresponds to TRBD2 (7 bases). CDR1 MNHNS and CDR2 SASEGT come from the germline V gene. The CDR3 is 14 residues long. Deletions cut 8 bases from V and 3 bases from J, with 15 bases between. In DNA form, the CDR3 reads TGTGCCAGCGCGGGGGCAGGAATTACAGATACGCAGTATTTT. As protein: CASAGAGITDTQYF.

This clone was detected a few times. This chain links TRBV5-1 with TRBJ2-5; TRBD2 might be the D (6 bases). V lost 0 bases and J lost 2, with 17 bases in between. The CDR3 spans 17 residues. Germline values: CDR1 SGHRS, CDR2 YFSETQ. Written as DNA, the CDR3 is TGCGCCAGCAGCTTGGCCGCGAGCGGGTTGGGACAAGAGACCCAGTACTTC. Protein product: CASSLAASGLGQETQYF.

The chain uses TRBV2 and TRBJ1-5, with 8 bases matching TRBD1. Per germline, CDR1 SNHLY and CDR2 FYNNEI. V trimming: 6 bases; J trimming: 6 bases; junction bases outside the gene matches: 4. This CDR3 has 13 residues. CDR3 nucleotides: TGTGCCAGCAGCCAAGGACAGGGTCAGCCCCAGCATTTT. This encodes CASSQGQGQPQHF.

The chain joins TRBV5-6 to TRBJ2-3; 10 bases are shared with TRBD2. The CDR3 is 15 amino acids. With V trimmed by 5 bases and J by 2 bases, 5 bases remained unmatched. Looked up from germline, CDR1 is SGHDT and CDR2 is YYEEEE. The chain's CDR3 is CASSPLAGVTDTQYF. The CDR3 DNA is TGTGCCAGCAGTCCTCTAGCGGGAGTCACAGATACGCAGTATTTT.

This clone turned up a few times. The CDR3 coding sequence is TGTGCCAGCTCACCGGCTAGCGGGGGACCAGATACGCAGTATTTT. Protein sequence: CASSPASGGPDTQYF. The chain is built from TRBV18 and TRBJ2-3; 10 nucleotides match TRBD2. Looked up from germline, CDR1 is KGHSH and CDR2 is LQKENI. Trimming removed 3 bases from V and 4 bases from J; junction bases left unmatched: 4. This CDR3 spans 15 amino acids.

As regards this clone: The sample has other DNA sequences that encode this CDR3 too. The V and J genes are TRBV30 and TRBJ2-7; TRBD1 matches at 7 bases. There are 13 residues in the CDR3. Germline-derived CDR1 and CDR2 are GTSNPN and SVGIG (reference sequence). With 3 bases clipped from V and 2 bases from J, the junction kept 4 bases outside the gene matches. CDR3 residues: CAWRGQAPYEQYF. The CDR3 nucleotides read TGTGCCTGGAGAGGACAGGCGCCCTACGAGCAGTACTTC.

This clone appeared many times. The chain couples TRBV4-1 to TRBJ2-1; D unresolved. Germline V lookup: CDR1 MGHRA, CDR2 YSYEKL. V lost 3 bases, J lost 0 bases, and 15 bases lay in between. CDR3 length: 17 residues. CDR3 residues: CASSHRTPGSSYNEQFF. The CDR3 DNA follows: TGCGCCAGCAGCCACAGAACCCCCGGGTCCTCCTACAATGAGCAGTTCTTC.

The chain couples TRBV6-5 to TRBJ1-3; TRBD1 aligns across 8 bases. With V trimmed by 5 bases and J by 1 base, 4 bases remained unmatched. CDR1 MNHEY and CDR2 SVGAGI come from the germline V gene. CDR3 length: 15 amino acids. The DNA of the CDR3 is TGTGCCAGCAGTACGAACAGGGGGTCTGGAAACACCATATATTTT. This codes for CASSTNRGSGNTIYF.

CDR3 sequence reads: CASSYSGGLGKNIQYF. CDR3 nucleotides: TGTGCCAGCAGTTACTCCGGGGGTCTAGGCAAAAACATTCAGTACTTC. The chain joins TRBV6-5 to TRBJ2-4, with a tentative D call TRBD2 (6 bases). V shed 0 bases and J shed 3 bases, with 12 bases lying between them. Germline CDR1 MNHEY, CDR2 SVGAGI. This CDR3 region has 16 residues.

The chain employs TRBV5-1 and TRBJ1-1; tentative D call: TRBD1 (6 bases). This CDR3 region has 12 residues. In germline, CDR1 is SGHRS, CDR2 YFSETQ. The ends were cut back, 2 bases at V and 4 bases at J, with 6 bases in the middle. CDR3 sequence reads: CASSLQGTEAFF. The CDR3 nucleotides read TGCGCCAGCAGCTTACAGGGCACTGAAGCTTTCTTT.

This clone was found many times. In the same sample, other DNA sequences code for this CDR3. This sequence joins TRBV6-6 and TRBJ1-3; 8 bases map to TRBD1. Per the germline V gene, CDR1 is MNHNY and CDR2 is SVGAGI (reference sequence). The V segment lost 6 bases and the J segment 2 bases; nucleotides outside the gene matches: 3. The CDR3 is made up of 14 amino acids. The CDR3 protein is CASSLTGAGNTIYF. CDR3 nucleotides: TGTGCCAGCAGCCTGACAGGGGCTGGAAACACCATATATTTT.

This chain uses TRBV30 with TRBJ1-1, with D perhaps TRBD1 (5 bases). CDR1 is GTSNPN, CDR2 SVGIG, per germline (reference sequence). The V and J ends lost 5 bases and 7 bases respectively, with 14 bases between them. The CDR3 has 12 residues. CDR3 in amino acids: CAWGGRAGEAFF. In nucleotides, the CDR3 is TGTGCCTGGGGGGGGAGGGCAGGTGAAGCTTTCTTT.

The chain recombines TRBV28 with TRBJ2-3; possibly TRBD2 for D (6 bases). Germline CDR1 and CDR2: MDHEN and SYDVKM. This CDR3 is 16 amino acids long. Trimming pared 5 bases from V and 2 bases from J, leaving 17 bases between. Here the CDR3 reads CASSPWGGEDTDTQYF. Here the CDR3 DNA reads TGTGCCAGCAGTCCATGGGGCGGGGAGGACACAGATACGCAGTATTTT.